The sequence of this T cell receptor (beta chain) was determined in a study of blood T cell repertoires in COVID-19. In the study overall: T cells, B-cell-depleted T cells, or PBMCs provided the cDNA or gDNA that served as material.

The CDR3 runs to 14 residues. V lost 1 base, J lost 6 bases, and 2 bases stayed unmatched. CDR1 is SGHAT and CDR2 is FQNNGV in the germline V gene. Sequencing was performed with immunoSEQ multiplex PCR; in TCRdb, only in-frame clones are kept and a portion is missing. The data show 300,000 to 400,000 clones, approximately 88% seen once. This clone was seen only once. Participants spanned ages roughly 18 to 90 years and resided in about two dozen US areas. Cohort 3 recovered donors had two negative PCRs, clearance, or symptom resolution. This TCR derives from a man in his sixties who had recovered from COVID-19. The specimen sequenced was PBMCs or T cells enriched from blood (not recorded which). The rearrangement links TRBV11-2 to TRBJ1-1; 10 bases line up with TRBD1. CDR3 sequence (DNA): TGTGCCAGCAGCTTAGGGGGGACAGGGGCTGAAGCTTTCTTT. Translation gives CASSLGGTGAEAFF.